Detailed here is one T cell receptor beta chain. The table lists this clonotype with many counts. Its antigen is not yet known. Base qualities are not provided; no much larger clone lies one nucleotide away. From a lookup of the germline V gene, CDR1 and CDR2 are SGHAT and FQNNGV. From the cysteine up to the phenylalanine, the CDR3 has a length of 17 residues. CDR3 DNA is the only sequence kept; it has 51 bases, read in frame from the first base. The germline ends are 23 bases apart after V is trimmed by 5 bases and J by 4 bases. The sample's time point label, in plain terms: pre-pandemic baseline sample and day 111 after first positive SARS-CoV-2 test. The data were obtained in a study of kidney transplant recipient with SARS-CoV-2 infection (dated by TCRdb to 2020 to 2023). The sample was run on an Illumina MiSeq. Profiling of the peripheral T cell repertoire targeted human TCRbeta genes. In the source study's methods: Differential clonotype abundance was tested with beta-binomial modelling to account for variability over time. Clonotypes that had expanded were screened against the ImmuneCODE reference database of SARS-CoV-2-associated TCRs and mapped onto regions of the viral genome. Additional repertoire analyses were carried out for TRBV gene usage, CDR3 length, CDR3 amino acid overlap between time points, clonotype abundance distributions and Jaccard similarity. TCRdb reprocessing: public reads trimmed at Q25 with fastp, clones called with MiXCR, in-frame beta chains kept. Entries that share a CDR3 protein sequence are merged under the most common genes and DNA. The V and J calls reflect TCRdb's pipeline rather than the authors' work. The sample contains about 250,000 distinct CDR3 sequences, about 30% of them found a single time. Clones ranked in the top ten supply roughly 7% of the sample.

Sequencing was performed on a blood sample, taken at baseline and on day 111 from a kidney transplant recipient. The TCR originated in a young adult male patient who had COVID-19 and was a kidney transplant recipient. Some T cells may originate with the graft donor following a transplant. This receptor chain uses TRBV11-2 and TRBJ1-2; the D gene is unclear. The DNA is TGTGCCAGCAGCCCTATCAGAACAAGCAGAAAGACCTATGGCTACACCTTC. Its translation is CASSPIRTSRKTYGYTF.